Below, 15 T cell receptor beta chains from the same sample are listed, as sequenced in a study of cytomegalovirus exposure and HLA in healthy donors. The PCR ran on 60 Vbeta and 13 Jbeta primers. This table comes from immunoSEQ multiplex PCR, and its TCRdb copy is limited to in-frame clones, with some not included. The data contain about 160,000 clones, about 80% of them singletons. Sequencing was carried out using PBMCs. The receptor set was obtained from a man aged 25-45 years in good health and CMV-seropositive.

The CDR3 region is CAWSVVWGGEAFF. CDR3 DNA sequence: TGTGCCTGGAGTGTGGTCTGGGGGGGTGAAGCTTTCTTT. This chain links TRBV30 with TRBJ1-1; weak D call: TRBD1 (5 bases). Germline CDR1 reads GTSNPN; CDR2 reads SVGIG (reference sequence). The CDR3 loop spans 13 amino acids. Trimming stripped 0 bases from V and 7 bases from J, with 12 bases between.

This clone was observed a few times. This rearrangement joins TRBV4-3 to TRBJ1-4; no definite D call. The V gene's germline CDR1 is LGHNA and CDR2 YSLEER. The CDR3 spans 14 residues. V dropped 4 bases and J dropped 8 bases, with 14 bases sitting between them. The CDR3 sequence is CASSPGLSYEKLFF. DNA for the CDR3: TGCGCCAGCAGCCCTGGACTCTCTTACGAAAAACTGTTTTTT.

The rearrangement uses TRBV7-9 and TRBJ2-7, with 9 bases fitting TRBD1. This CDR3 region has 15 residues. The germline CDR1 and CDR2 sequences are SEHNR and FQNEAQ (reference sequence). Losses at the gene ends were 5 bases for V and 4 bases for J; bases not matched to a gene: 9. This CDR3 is CASSPGTGIQYEQYF. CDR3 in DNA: TGTGCCAGCAGCCCTGGGACAGGGATTCAGTACGAGCAGTACTTC.

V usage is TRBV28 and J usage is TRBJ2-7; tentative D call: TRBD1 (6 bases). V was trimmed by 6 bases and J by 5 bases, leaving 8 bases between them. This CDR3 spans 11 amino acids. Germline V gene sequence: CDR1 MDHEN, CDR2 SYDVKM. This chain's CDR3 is CASSTGNEQYF. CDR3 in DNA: TGTGCCAGCAGCACAGGGAACGAGCAGTACTTC. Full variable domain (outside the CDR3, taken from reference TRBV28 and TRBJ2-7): DVKVTQSSRYLVKRTGEKVFLECVQDMDHENMFWYRQDPGLGLRLIYFSYDVKMKEKGDIPEGYSVSREKKERFSLILESASTNQTSMYLCASSTGNEQYFGPGTRLTVT.

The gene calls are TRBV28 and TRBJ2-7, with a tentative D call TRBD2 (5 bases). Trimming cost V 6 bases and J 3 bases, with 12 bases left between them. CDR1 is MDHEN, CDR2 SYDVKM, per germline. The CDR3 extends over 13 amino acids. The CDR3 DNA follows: TGTGCCAGCAGCCTTGCGGGTGACTACGAGCAGTACTTC. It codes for CASSLAGDYEQYF.

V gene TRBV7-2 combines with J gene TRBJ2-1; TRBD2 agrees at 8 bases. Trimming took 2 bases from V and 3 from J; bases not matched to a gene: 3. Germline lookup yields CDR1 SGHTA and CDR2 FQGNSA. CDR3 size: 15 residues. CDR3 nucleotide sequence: TGTGCCAGCAGCTTATATAGCGGGGACTACAATGAGCAGTTCTTC. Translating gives CASSLYSGDYNEQFF.

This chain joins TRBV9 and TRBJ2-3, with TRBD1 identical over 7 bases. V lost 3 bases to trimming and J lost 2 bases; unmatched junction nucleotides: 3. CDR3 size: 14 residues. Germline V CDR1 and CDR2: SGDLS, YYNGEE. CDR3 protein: CASSDRGFTDTQYF. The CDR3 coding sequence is TGTGCCAGCAGCGACAGGGGTTTCACAGATACGCAGTATTTT.

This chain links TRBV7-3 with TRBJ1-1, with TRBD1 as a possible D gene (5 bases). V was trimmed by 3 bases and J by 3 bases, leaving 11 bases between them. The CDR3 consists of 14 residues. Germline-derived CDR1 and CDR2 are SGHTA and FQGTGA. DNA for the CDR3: TGTGCCAGCAGCTTTAGGCGGGGGGACACTGAAGCTTTCTTT. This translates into CASSFRRGDTEAFF. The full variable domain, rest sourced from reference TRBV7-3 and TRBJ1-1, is GAGVSQTPSNKVTEKGKYVELRCDPISGHTALYWYRQSLGQGPEFLIYFQGTGAADDSGLPNDRFFAVRPEGSVSTLKIQRTERGDSAVYLCASSFRRGDTEAFFGQGTRLTVV.

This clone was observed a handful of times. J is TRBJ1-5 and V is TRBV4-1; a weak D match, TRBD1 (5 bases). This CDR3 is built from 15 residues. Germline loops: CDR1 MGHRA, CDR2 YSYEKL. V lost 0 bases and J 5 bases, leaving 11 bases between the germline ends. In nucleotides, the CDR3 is TGCGCCAGCAGCCAAGATCCGGGGGGGGATCAGCCCCAGCATTTT. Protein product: CASSQDPGGDQPQHF.

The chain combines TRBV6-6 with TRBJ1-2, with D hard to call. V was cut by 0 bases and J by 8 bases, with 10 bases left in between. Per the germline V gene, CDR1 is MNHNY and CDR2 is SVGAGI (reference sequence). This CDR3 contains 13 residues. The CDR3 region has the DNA TGTGCCAGCAGTTACTCGACCAGGATAGGCTACACCTTC. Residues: CASSYSTRIGYTF.

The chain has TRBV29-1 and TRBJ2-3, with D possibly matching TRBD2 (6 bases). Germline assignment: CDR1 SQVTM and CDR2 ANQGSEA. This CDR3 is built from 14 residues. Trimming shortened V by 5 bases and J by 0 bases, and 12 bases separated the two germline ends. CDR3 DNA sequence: TGCAGCGTTACCCCGGGACTCAGCACAGATACGCAGTATTTT. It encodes CSVTPGLSTDTQYF.

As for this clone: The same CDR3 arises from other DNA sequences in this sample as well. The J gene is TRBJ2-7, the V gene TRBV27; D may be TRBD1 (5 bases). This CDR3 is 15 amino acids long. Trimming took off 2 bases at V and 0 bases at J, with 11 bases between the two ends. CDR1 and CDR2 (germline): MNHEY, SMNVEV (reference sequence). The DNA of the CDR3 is TGTGCCAGCAGTTTAAGGGGATCGAGCTCCTACGAGCAGTACTTC. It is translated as CASSLRGSSSYEQYF.

CDR3 sequence reads: CASSAGGYEQYF. Written as DNA, the CDR3 is TGTGCCAGCAGCGCAGGGGGCTACGAGCAGTACTTC. The chain links TRBV9 to TRBJ2-7; 7 bases match TRBD1. Germline loops: CDR1 SGDLS, CDR2 YYNGEE. Germline trimming cut 3 bases from V and 3 bases from J; bases unmatched to any gene: 0. The CDR3 loop spans 12 amino acids. Based on the CDR3 plus reference TRBV9 and TRBJ2-7, the full variable domain is DSGVTQTPKHLITATGQRVTLRCSPRSGDLSVYWYQQSLDQGLQFLIQYYNGEERAKGNILERFSAQQFPDLHSELNLSSLELGDSALYFCASSAGGYEQYFGPGTRLTVT.

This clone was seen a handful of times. CDR3 sequence: CASRAPGLAGDTQYF. The CDR3 region has the DNA TGTGCCAGCAGGGCCCCGGGACTAGCGGGGGATACGCAGTATTTT. The J gene is TRBJ2-3, the V gene TRBV6-5, with TRBD2 matching 13 bases. The germline V gene encodes CDR1 MNHEY and CDR2 SVGAGI. With V trimmed by 6 bases and J by 6 bases, 6 bases remained unmatched. The CDR3 has 15 amino acids.

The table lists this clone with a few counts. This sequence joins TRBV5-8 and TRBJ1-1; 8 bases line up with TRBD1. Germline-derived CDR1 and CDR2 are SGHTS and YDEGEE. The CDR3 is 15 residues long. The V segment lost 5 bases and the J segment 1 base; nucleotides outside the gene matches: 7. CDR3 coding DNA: TGTGCCAGCAGATCCGACAGGGGCCGGAACACTGAAGCTTTCTTT. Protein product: CASRSDRGRNTEAFF.